This T cell receptor (beta chain) appears in the sequencing data of a study of blood T cell repertoires in COVID-19. Study details: Samples of COVID-19 (acute and convalescent) were obtained from the United States, Italy and Spain.

The CDR3 runs 13 residues. Germline V gene lookup returns CDR1 SGHRS and CDR2 YFSETQ. Trimming took 0 bases from V and 14 from J; bases not matched to a gene: 8. Libraries were prepared by immunoSEQ multiplex PCR; TCRdb keeps only in-frame clonotypes and omits some of them. The data show just over 300,000 clones, 87% seen once. Sequencing input: PBMCs or T cells enriched from blood (not recorded which). This chain joins TRBV5-1 and TRBJ2-1; 7 bases align to TRBD1. The source is a woman between 18 and 29 years old who had recovered from COVID-19. The CDR3 sequence is CASSLEQGIGKFF. DNA of the CDR3: TGCGCCAGCAGCTTGGAACAGGGGATAGGGAAGTTCTTC.